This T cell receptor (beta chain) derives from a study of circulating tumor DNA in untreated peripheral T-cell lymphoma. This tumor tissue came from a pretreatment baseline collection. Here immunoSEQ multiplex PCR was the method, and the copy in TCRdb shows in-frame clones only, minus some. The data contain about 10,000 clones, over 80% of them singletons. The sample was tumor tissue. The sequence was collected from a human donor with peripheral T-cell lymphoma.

CDR3 sequence: CASSIVAGQGYYEQYF. The CDR3 bases are TGTGCCAGCTCAATCGTCGCTGGGCAGGGGTACTACGAGCAGTACTTC. This chain links TRBV18 with TRBJ2-7; the D gene is possibly TRBD1 (6 bases). Trimming cost V 5 bases and J 3 bases, with 20 bases left between them. Germline loops: CDR1 KGHSH, CDR2 LQKENI. This CDR3 comprises 16 residues.